One and the same sample provided the 32 T cell receptor beta chains below, sequenced in a study of T cell responses to AZD1222 COVID-19 vaccine. Profiling relied on immunoSEQ multiplex PCR, and the TCRdb table lists in-frame clones only, not all of them. The table has under 200,000 clones, around 94% seen once. Specimen: peripheral blood, collected on day 0 of AZD1222 vaccination. These receptors all stem from an adult in good health.

The chain couples TRBV11-2 to TRBJ1-3, with a weak D call TRBD1 (5 bases). Trimming removed 5 bases at V and 0 bases at J, with 17 bases between. CDR1 and CDR2 from the germline V gene are SGHAT and FQNNGV. The CDR3 runs 17 residues. CDR3 protein: CASSPPYSGVSGNTIYF. CDR3 sequence (DNA): TGTGCCAGCAGCCCGCCTTATTCGGGGGTCTCTGGAAACACCATATATTTT.

The chain joins TRBV7-9 to TRBJ1-1, with 7 bases aligning to TRBD1. The V gene end was trimmed by 2 bases and the J gene end by 3 bases; junction bases not matched to a gene: 3. The CDR3 extends over 14 amino acids. Germline CDR1 is SEHNR and CDR2 is FQNEAQ (reference sequence). For the CDR3, the DNA is TGTGCCAGCAGCTTACAGGGGGTGGACACTGAAGCTTTCTTT. It specifies CASSLQGVDTEAFF.

This chain connects TRBV6-4 to TRBJ1-5; D is undetermined. There are 14 residues in the CDR3. Trimming took off 4 bases at V and 0 bases at J, with 7 bases between the two ends. The germline V gene has CDR1 MRHNA and CDR2 SNTAGT. The CDR3 here is CASSATYSNQPQHF. DNA of the CDR3: TGTGCCAGCAGTGCGACCTATAGCAATCAGCCCCAGCATTTT.

This chain links TRBV11-2 with TRBJ2-7; 9 nucleotides align to TRBD1. The germline CDR1 and CDR2 sequences are SGHAT and FQNNGV. After removal of 2 bases from V and 4 bases from J, the junction contained 9 bases not matched to a gene. The CDR3 extends over 16 amino acids. Here the CDR3 DNA reads TGTGCCAGCAGCTTAAAAGGGGGGACAGGGAGGTACGAGCAGTACTTC. Translating it yields CASSLKGGTGRYEQYF.

This sequence joins TRBV11-3 and TRBJ1-1; D may be TRBD1 (5 bases). Germline V gene sequence: CDR1 SGHNT, CDR2 YENEEA. Trimming stripped 3 bases from V and 1 base from J, with 6 bases between. The CDR3 totals 13 residues. The CDR3 protein is CASSLGENTEAFF. The CDR3 DNA reads TGTGCCAGCAGCTTGGGGGAGAACACTGAAGCTTTCTTT.

The rearrangement uses TRBV15 and TRBJ1-4; perhaps TRBD1 as D (5 bases). Germline V gene lookup returns CDR1 LNHNV and CDR2 YYDKDF (reference sequence). V was pared by 1 base and J by 8 bases, with 14 bases between. The CDR3 loop spans 15 amino acids. The CDR3 sequence: CATSRGPGGREKLFF. The CDR3 coding sequence is TGTGCCACCAGCAGAGGGCCGGGGGGTCGCGAAAAACTGTTTTTT.

The CDR3 DNA follows: TGTGCCAGCAGCCAAGGGCAATACTATGGCTACACCTTC. Its translation: CASSQGQYYGYTF. The chain carries TRBV14 and TRBJ1-2; D is undetermined. V was pared by 1 base and J by 3 bases, with 6 bases between. Germline V gene sequence: CDR1 SGHDN, CDR2 FVKESK. The length of the CDR3 is 13 residues.

For the CDR3, the DNA is TGTGCCAGCAGTACCAAGGGGGTCGAGACCCAGTACTTC. Amino acid sequence: CASSTKGVETQYF. The gene calls are TRBV5-4 and TRBJ2-5; D is possibly TRBD1 (6 bases). V was shortened by 5 bases and J by 5 bases, with 13 bases between the two germline ends. This CDR3 is built from 13 residues. Germline values: CDR1 SGHNT, CDR2 YYREEE (reference sequence).

The chain carries TRBV6-2 or TRBV6-3 and TRBJ1-5, with D possibly matching TRBD1 (6 bases). CDR3 length: 15 residues. Deletions cut 2 bases from V and 3 bases from J, with 11 bases between. CDR1 MNHEY and CDR2 SVGEGT come from the germline V gene. The CDR3 coding sequence is TGTGCCAGCAGTTACGGGGGCAGACCCAATCAGCCCCAGCATTTT. It encodes CASSYGGRPNQPQHF.

The genes are TRBV5-1 and TRBJ1-5, with D unclear. Per the germline V gene, CDR1 is SGHRS and CDR2 is YFSETQ. The CDR3 has 13 residues. Between the trimmed V and J ends, which lost 5 bases and 3 bases, there was a span of 9 bases. The CDR3 spells CASSVSTNQPQHF. The CDR3 region has the DNA TGCGCCAGCAGTGTCTCCACCAATCAGCCCCAGCATTTT.

This clone appeared once. The chain links TRBV9 to TRBJ1-6; possible D gene TRBD1, 5 bases. CDR1 and CDR2 (germline): SGDLS, YYNGEE. The V end lost 3 bases, the J end lost 0 bases, and 10 bases lay between the germline ends. The CDR3 is made up of 16 amino acids. This CDR3 is CASSASGSSYNSPLHF. CDR3 nucleotide sequence: TGTGCCAGCAGCGCCTCAGGGAGCTCCTATAATTCACCCCTCCACTTT.

The chain uses TRBV20-1 and TRBJ1-2, with no clear D. Trimming shortened V by 6 bases and J by 6 bases, and 5 bases separated the two germline ends. CDR1 is DFQATT, CDR2 SNEGSKA, per germline (reference sequence). The CDR3 has 9 amino acids. CDR3 residues: CSAPHGYTF. CDR3 in DNA: TGCAGTGCACCACATGGCTACACCTTC.

The V call is TRBV28, the J call TRBJ1-1, with D unclear. CDR1 and CDR2 (germline): MDHEN, SYDVKM. There are 16 residues in the CDR3. Trimming removed 4 bases from V and 1 base from J, with 16 bases in between. This CDR3 is CASSSYFGQSNTEAFF. CDR3 bases: TGTGCCAGCAGTTCGTACTTCGGGCAGTCGAACACTGAAGCTTTCTTT.

The V call is TRBV5-6, the J call TRBJ1-5; D unclear. V shed 1 base and J shed 5 bases, with 10 bases lying between them. Per germline, CDR1 SGHDT and CDR2 YYEEEE. The CDR3 is 14 amino acids. The CDR3, as DNA: TGTGCCAGCAGCTTGATGGGTAGACATCAGCCCCAGCATTTT. It is translated as CASSLMGRHQPQHF. The full variable domain, in which reference TRBV5-6 and TRBJ1-5 provide the parts outside the CDR3, is DAGVTQSPTHLIKTRGQQVTLRCSPKSGHDTVSWYQQALGQGPQFIFQYYEEEERQRGNFPDRFSGHQFPNYSSELNVNALLLGDSALYLCASSLMGRHQPQHFGDGTRLSIL.

This chain uses TRBV5-1 with TRBJ1-2; D might be TRBD1 (5 bases). Trimming removed 0 bases at V and 2 bases at J, with 8 bases between. CDR1 and CDR2 (germline): SGHRS, YFSETQ. This CDR3 is built from 14 residues. This CDR3 is CASSLAAGNYGYTF. The CDR3 DNA follows: TGCGCCAGCAGCTTGGCGGCAGGGAACTATGGCTACACCTTC.

The chain links TRBV7-9 to TRBJ1-6; no definite D call. Germline CDR1 is SEHNR and CDR2 is FQNEAQ (reference sequence). The CDR3 consists of 16 residues. V lost 1 base and J lost 4, with 11 bases in between. This CDR3 reads CASSLGRGVYNSPLHF. The CDR3 nucleotides read TGTGCCAGCAGCTTAGGGCGGGGTGTATATAATTCACCCCTCCACTTT.

The CDR3 is CASSFGSGDGYGYTF. In DNA, the CDR3 is TGTGCCAGCAGCTTCGGGTCGGGGGACGGTTATGGCTACACCTTC. This chain links TRBV5-6 with TRBJ1-2, with a possible D match to TRBD1 (5 bases). Between the trimmed V and J ends, which lost 2 bases and 5 bases, there was a span of 16 bases. The V gene's germline CDR1 is SGHDT and CDR2 YYEEEE. The CDR3 is made up of 15 amino acids.

This sequence joins TRBV7-9 and TRBJ2-1; either TRBD1 or TRBD2 may supply D (6 bases each). Germline V gene sequence: CDR1 SEHNR, CDR2 FQNEAQ (reference sequence). The V and J ends lost 1 base and 3 bases respectively, with 7 bases between them. This CDR3 has 14 amino acids. In DNA form, the CDR3 reads TGTGCCAGCAGCTTAGAGGGGGGCTACAATGAGCAGTTCTTC. It specifies CASSLEGGYNEQFF.

This chain links TRBV23-1 with TRBJ1-1; weak D call: TRBD1 (6 bases). TRBV23-1 is labeled an ORF, and its function is uncertain. V lost 3 bases, J lost 0 bases, and 11 bases lay in between. CDR3 length: 15 amino acids. CDR3 coding DNA: TGCGCCAGCAGTCACCCGCAGGGGATGAACACTGAAGCTTTCTTT. Its protein product is CASSHPQGMNTEAFF.

The chain links TRBV29-1 to TRBJ2-3; 7 bases are shared with TRBD1. Germline V gene lookup returns CDR1 SQVTM and CDR2 ANQGSEA. V lost 5 bases to trimming and J lost 2 bases; unmatched junction nucleotides: 10. The CDR3 is made up of 15 amino acids. The CDR3 nucleotides are TGCAGCGTTCAAAAAGGGGGCTGGGACACAGATACGCAGTATTTT. Protein: CSVQKGGWDTDTQYF.

The V call is TRBV7-2, the J call TRBJ1-1, with D possibly being TRBD1 (6 bases). Trimming stripped 5 bases from V and 1 base from J, with 14 bases between. This CDR3 contains 15 residues. CDR1 and CDR2 (germline): SGHTA, FQGNSA. The CDR3 is CASSLRGGQNTEAFF. The CDR3 DNA sequence: TGTGCCAGCAGCCTCAGGGGCGGACAGAACACTGAAGCTTTCTTT.

The gene calls are TRBV28 and TRBJ1-1, with no clear D. V lost 6 bases and J 0 bases, leaving 8 bases between the germline ends. Germline lookup yields CDR1 MDHEN and CDR2 SYDVKM. The length of the CDR3 is 13 residues. The chain's CDR3 is CASRTQMNTEAFF. Written as DNA, the CDR3 is TGTGCCAGCAGAACACAGATGAACACTGAAGCTTTCTTT.

The chain has TRBV10-3 and TRBJ1-1; a possible D gene is TRBD1 (6 bases). Germline V gene data show CDR1 as ENHRY and CDR2 as SYGVKD. CDR3 size: 16 residues. Deletions cut 11 bases from V and 3 bases from J, with 25 bases between. CDR3 protein: CAVQGTGTTLYTEAFF. CDR3 sequence (DNA): TGTGCCGTACAGGGAACCGGGACAACTTTATACACTGAAGCTTTCTTT.

In its sample, this clone was seen a few times. The rearrangement joins TRBV19 to TRBJ1-1, with TRBD1 matching 7 bases. CDR1 and CDR2 (germline): LNHDA, SQIVND (reference sequence). V lost 6 bases, J lost 5 bases, and 6 bases stayed unmatched. This CDR3 spans 13 amino acids. CDR3: CASRGQAETEAFF. CDR3 coding DNA: TGTGCCAGTAGAGGACAGGCGGAGACTGAAGCTTTCTTT.

This rearrangement joins TRBV6-5 to TRBJ1-2; possibly TRBD1 for D (6 bases). There are 14 residues in the CDR3. The V gene's germline CDR1 is MNHEY and CDR2 SVGAGI. V was trimmed by 5 bases and J by 0 bases, leaving 10 bases between them. The chain's CDR3 is CASSRTEANYGYTF. The DNA of the CDR3 is TGTGCCAGCAGTCGGACAGAAGCTAACTATGGCTACACCTTC.

The chain joins TRBV4-1 to TRBJ2-5; 8 positions match TRBD1. The length of the CDR3 is 15 residues. The germline V gene has CDR1 MGHRA and CDR2 YSYEKL. The ends lost 1 base at V and 1 base at J; junction bases unmatched: 2. The CDR3 loop is CASSQGTGTQETQYF. In DNA form, the CDR3 reads TGCGCCAGCAGCCAAGGGACAGGGACCCAAGAGACCCAGTACTTC.

The J gene is TRBJ2-3, the V gene TRBV5-6; either TRBD1 or TRBD2 may supply D (5 bases each). This CDR3 spans 15 amino acids. Germline assignment: CDR1 SGHDT and CDR2 YYEEEE. V was trimmed by 1 base and J by 0 bases, leaving 9 bases between them. The CDR3 loop is CASSLPGASTDTQYF. CDR3 nucleotide sequence: TGTGCCAGCAGCTTGCCCGGGGCAAGCACAGATACGCAGTATTTT.

This clone was recorded once. The V gene is TRBV7-7, the J gene TRBJ2-6, with D hard to call. Trimming took 1 base from V and 0 from J, leaving 4 bases between them. Per the germline V gene, CDR1 is SSHAT and CDR2 is FNYEAQ (reference sequence). The CDR3 contains 15 residues. CDR3 region: CASSLDLSGANVLTF. DNA for the CDR3: TGTGCCAGCAGCTTAGACCTCTCTGGGGCCAACGTCCTGACTTTC.

The chain uses TRBV18 and TRBJ2-3, with no clear D. Trimming left V 1 base short and J 2 bases short, with 7 bases between. Germline CDR1 and CDR2: KGHSH and LQKENI. There are 14 residues in the CDR3. The CDR3 DNA follows: TGTGCCAGCTCACCACAGGATTTCACAGATACGCAGTATTTT. Amino acid sequence: CASSPQDFTDTQYF.

V is TRBV6-5 and J is TRBJ1-3; D gene ambiguous. Trimming shortened V by 6 bases and J by 2 bases, and 11 bases separated the two germline ends. Germline V CDR1 and CDR2: MNHEY, SVGAGI. This CDR3 has 14 residues. The CDR3 nucleotides read TGTGCCAGCAGACAGACGCTGACTGGAAACACCATATATTTT. Protein product: CASRQTLTGNTIYF.

The rearrangement uses TRBV23-1 and TRBJ2-3; a weak D match, TRBD1 (5 bases). TRBV23-1 belongs to the ORF category, with a function that is uncertain. This CDR3 has 14 residues. V was clipped by 0 bases and J by 6 bases, with 10 bases between them. The CDR3 DNA reads as TGCGCCAGCAGTCAATCGCAGGGATCGGATACGCAGTATTTT. Its translation is CASSQSQGSDTQYF.

The chain has TRBV7-8 and TRBJ2-3, with TRBD1 matching over 10 bases. The germline gives CDR1 SGHVS, CDR2 FQNEAQ. The CDR3 covers 18 residues. The V and J ends lost 1 base and 5 bases, in that order; junction bases with no gene match: 12. CDR3 bases: TGTGCCAGCAGCTTAGACATCCGGGACAGGGGTATGGTAGATACGCAGTATTTT. Translated, it gives CASSLDIRDRGMVDTQYF.